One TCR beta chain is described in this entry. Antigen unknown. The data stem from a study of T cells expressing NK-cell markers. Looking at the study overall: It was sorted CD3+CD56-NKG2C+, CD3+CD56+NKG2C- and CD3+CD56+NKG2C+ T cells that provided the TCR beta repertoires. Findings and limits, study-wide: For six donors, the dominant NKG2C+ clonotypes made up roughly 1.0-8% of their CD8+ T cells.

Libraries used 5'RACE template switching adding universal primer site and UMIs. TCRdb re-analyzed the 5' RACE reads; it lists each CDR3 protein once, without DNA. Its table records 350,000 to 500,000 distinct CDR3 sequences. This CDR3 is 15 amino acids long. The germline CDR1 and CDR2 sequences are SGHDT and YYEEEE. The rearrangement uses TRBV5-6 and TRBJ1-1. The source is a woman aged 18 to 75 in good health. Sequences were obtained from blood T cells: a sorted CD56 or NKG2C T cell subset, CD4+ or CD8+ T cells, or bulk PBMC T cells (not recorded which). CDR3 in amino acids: CASSKPRGLNTEAFF.